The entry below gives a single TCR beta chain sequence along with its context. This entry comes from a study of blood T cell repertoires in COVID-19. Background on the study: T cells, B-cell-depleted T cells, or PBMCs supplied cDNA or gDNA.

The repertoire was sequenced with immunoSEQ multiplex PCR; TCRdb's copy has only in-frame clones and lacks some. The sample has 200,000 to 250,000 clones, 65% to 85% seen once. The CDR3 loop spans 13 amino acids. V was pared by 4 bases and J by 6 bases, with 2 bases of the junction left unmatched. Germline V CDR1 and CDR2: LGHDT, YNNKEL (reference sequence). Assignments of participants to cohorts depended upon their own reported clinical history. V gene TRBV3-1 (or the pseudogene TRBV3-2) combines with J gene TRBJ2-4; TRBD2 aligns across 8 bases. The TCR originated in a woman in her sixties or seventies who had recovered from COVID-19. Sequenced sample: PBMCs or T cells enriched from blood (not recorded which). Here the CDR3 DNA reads TGTGCCAGCAGCCCTAGCGGGCTAAACATTCAGTACTTC. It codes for CASSPSGLNIQYF.